These 15 T cell receptor beta chains were sequenced from one sample in a study of blood T cell repertoires in COVID-19 (dated by TCRdb to 2020 to 2021). The library was generated by the immunoSEQ multiplex PCR assay. The source is immuneACCESS, and TCRdb retained only in-frame sequences with V and J called. Part of the clones is not carried over; for the studies checked, unresolved V genes explain less than half of this, and the remainder is unexplained. For this sample there are approximately 94,000 clones; roughly 80% appear just once. Approximately 24% of the sample is taken by the ten largest. The source material was peripheral blood. These receptor sequences come from a human donor in a cohort sampled during active COVID-19.

This clone has only a few counts. The chain couples TRBV6-6 to TRBJ1-1, with a weak D call TRBD1 (6 bases). Trimming pared 6 bases from V and 3 bases from J, leaving 14 bases between. The length of the CDR3 is 14 residues. Germline-derived CDR1 and CDR2 are MNHNY and SVGAGI (reference sequence). The CDR3 is CASSLQGQDTEAFF. CDR3 DNA sequence: TGTGCCAGCAGCCTACAGGGCCAGGACACTGAAGCTTTCTTT.

The chain uses TRBV19 and TRBJ1-2, with 9 bases aligning to TRBD1. The CDR3 is made up of 14 amino acids. Germline-derived CDR1 and CDR2 are LNHDA and SQIVND (reference sequence). V was pared by 4 bases and J by 7 bases, with 7 bases of the junction left unmatched. CDR3 loop: CASSKDRGLTGYTF. For the CDR3, the DNA is TGTGCCAGTAGTAAGGACAGGGGATTGACTGGCTACACCTTC. Combining the CDR3 with reference TRBV19 and TRBJ1-2 gives the whole variable domain DGGITQSPKYLFRKEGQNVTLSCEQNLNHDAMYWYRQDPGQGLRLIYYSQIVNDFQKGDIAEGYSVSREKKESFPLTVTSAQKNPTAFYLCASSKDRGLTGYTFGSGTRLTVV.

This chain connects TRBV5-4 to TRBJ1-5; possible D gene TRBD1, 5 bases. Trimming removed 2 bases at V and 5 bases at J, with 8 bases between. CDR1 is SGHNT and CDR2 is YYREEE in the germline V gene (reference sequence). The CDR3 runs to 13 residues. In DNA, the CDR3 is TGTGCCAGCAGCTTCGACAGAGATCAGCCCCAGCATTTT. Its translation is CASSFDRDQPQHF.

This chain joins TRBV29-1 and TRBJ1-2, with 8 bases identical to TRBD1. This CDR3 is built from 13 residues. Per the germline V gene, CDR1 is SQVTM and CDR2 is ANQGSEA. J was trimmed by 1 base and V by 7 bases; bases with no gene match: 5. CDR3 loop: CSALGQGNYGYTF. CDR3 DNA: TGCAGCGCCCTCGGACAGGGTAACTATGGCTACACCTTC.

The chain has TRBV4-3 and TRBJ2-1, with unresolved D. V dropped 0 bases and J dropped 1 base, with 13 bases sitting between them. The germline V gene encodes CDR1 LGHNA and CDR2 YSLEER. This CDR3 comprises 17 residues. The DNA of the CDR3 is TGCGCCAGCAGCCAAGATCTGAGGTTCGGTTCCTACAATGAGCAGTTCTTC. Its protein product is CASSQDLRFGSYNEQFF.

The rearrangement links TRBV7-9 to TRBJ2-3, with D maybe TRBD1 (6 bases). V shed 5 bases and J shed 6 bases, with 18 bases lying between them. The CDR3 totals 15 residues. Germline V lookup: CDR1 SEHNR, CDR2 FQNEAQ (reference sequence). CDR3 sequence (DNA): TGTGCCAGCAGCGTAACCGCCGGGACATCCGATACGCAGTATTTT. It yields the protein CASSVTAGTSDTQYF.

This clone was seen only a few times. CDR3 nucleotide sequence: TGTGCCAGCAGTTCACTAGCGGGAAGCCTCTCCAATGAGCAGTTCTTC. Translating gives CASSSLAGSLSNEQFF. This chain joins TRBV27 and TRBJ2-1, with TRBD2 matching over 10 bases. In germline, CDR1 is MNHEY, CDR2 SMNVEV (reference sequence). Germline trimming cut 4 bases from V and 6 bases from J; bases unmatched to any gene: 9. The CDR3 runs 16 residues.

CDR3 DNA: TGTGCCAGCTCACCACCGCTTAATGGAGGTAGAGATACGCAGTATTTT. Protein: CASSPPLNGGRDTQYF. This chain links TRBV18 with TRBJ2-3, with a possible D match to TRBD2 (5 bases). V lost 0 bases, J lost 5 bases, and 15 bases lay in between. Germline-derived CDR1 and CDR2 are KGHSH and LQKENI. The CDR3 is 16 amino acids. Variable domain in full (rest from reference TRBV18 and TRBJ2-3): NAGVMQNPRHLVRRRGQEARLRCSPMKGHSHVYWYRQLPEEGLKFMVYLQKENIIDESGMPKERFSAEFPKEGPSILRIQQVVRGDSAAYFCASSPPLNGGRDTQYFGPGTRLTVL.

The gene calls are TRBV5-1 and TRBJ2-5, with 9 bases that match TRBD1. CDR1 and CDR2 (germline): SGHRS, YFSETQ. The V segment lost 4 bases and the J segment 5 bases; nucleotides outside the gene matches: 12. CDR3 length: 16 residues. The DNA of the CDR3 is TGCGCCAGCAGCCTCGGACAGGGGTGGTATGGGGAGACCCAGTACTTC. Protein sequence: CASSLGQGWYGETQYF.

The V and J genes are TRBV18 and TRBJ2-1, with 10 bases aligning to TRBD1. V gave up 0 bases and J gave up 2 bases; unmatched junction bases: 4. The CDR3 sequence is 17 residues long. Germline V gives CDR1 KGHSH, CDR2 LQKENI. This chain's CDR3 is CASSPPRGTGAYNEQFF. Here the CDR3 DNA reads TGTGCCAGCTCACCACCTAGGGGGACAGGGGCCTACAATGAGCAGTTCTTC.

The rearrangement uses TRBV6-6 and TRBJ1-3; D is perhaps TRBD1 (5 bases). CDR1 is MNHNY, CDR2 SVGAGI, per germline (reference sequence). Trimming cost V 8 bases and J 1 base, with 9 bases left between them. This CDR3 has 13 residues. CDR3 nucleotides: TGTGCCAGCGGGGGGAGATCTGGAAACACCATATATTTT. Its protein product is CASGGRSGNTIYF.

The chain recombines TRBV5-5 with TRBJ2-7; 11 positions match TRBD1. With 5 bases clipped from V and 4 bases from J, the junction kept 8 bases outside the gene matches. The germline CDR1 and CDR2 sequences are SGHKS and YYEKEE (reference sequence). This CDR3 region has 15 residues. CDR3 protein: CASRTGQGAGYEQYF. The CDR3 region has the DNA TGTGCCAGCAGAACAGGACAGGGGGCGGGATACGAGCAGTACTTC.

The chain has TRBV5-6 and TRBJ2-1, with TRBD2 matching 9 bases. The germline gives CDR1 SGHDT, CDR2 YYEEEE. CDR3 length: 16 residues. With 3 bases clipped from V and 4 bases from J, the junction kept 8 bases outside the gene matches. This CDR3 reads CASSSGTSSSYNEQFF. The CDR3 DNA is TGTGCCAGCAGCTCAGGGACTAGCAGTTCTTACAATGAGCAGTTCTTC.

The chain carries TRBV5-4 and TRBJ2-7; no firm D call. Deletions cut 5 bases from V and 1 base from J, with 7 bases between. Germline values: CDR1 SGHNT, CDR2 YYREEE (reference sequence). This CDR3 is built from 12 residues. The DNA for the CDR3 is TGTGCCAGCAGTACCGGTTCCTACGAGCAGTACTTC. Its protein is CASSTGSYEQYF.

This rearrangement joins TRBV27 to TRBJ2-7; 7 bases agree with TRBD2. Trimming at V came to 4 bases and at J to 8 bases, leaving 14 bases not matched to a gene. CDR3 length equals 15 residues. The germline gives CDR1 MNHEY, CDR2 SMNVEV (reference sequence). The CDR3 reads CASSSQTGLKGKQYF. In DNA, the CDR3 is TGTGCCAGCAGTTCGCAGACGGGACTAAAAGGGAAGCAGTACTTC.